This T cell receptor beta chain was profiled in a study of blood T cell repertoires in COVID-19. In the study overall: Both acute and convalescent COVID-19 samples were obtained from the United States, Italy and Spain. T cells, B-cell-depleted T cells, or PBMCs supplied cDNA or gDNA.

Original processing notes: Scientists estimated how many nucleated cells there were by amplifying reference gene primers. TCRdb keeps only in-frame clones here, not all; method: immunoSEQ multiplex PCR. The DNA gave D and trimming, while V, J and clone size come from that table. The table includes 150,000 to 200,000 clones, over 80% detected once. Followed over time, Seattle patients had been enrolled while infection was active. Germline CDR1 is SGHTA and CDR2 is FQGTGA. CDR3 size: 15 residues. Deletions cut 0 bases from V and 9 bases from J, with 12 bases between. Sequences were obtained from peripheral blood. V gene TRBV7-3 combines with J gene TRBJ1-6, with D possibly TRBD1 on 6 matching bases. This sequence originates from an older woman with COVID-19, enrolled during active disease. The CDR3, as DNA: TGTGCCAGCAGCTTAACTCCAGGGGAGGGTTCACCCCTCCACTTT. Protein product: CASSLTPGEGSPLHF.